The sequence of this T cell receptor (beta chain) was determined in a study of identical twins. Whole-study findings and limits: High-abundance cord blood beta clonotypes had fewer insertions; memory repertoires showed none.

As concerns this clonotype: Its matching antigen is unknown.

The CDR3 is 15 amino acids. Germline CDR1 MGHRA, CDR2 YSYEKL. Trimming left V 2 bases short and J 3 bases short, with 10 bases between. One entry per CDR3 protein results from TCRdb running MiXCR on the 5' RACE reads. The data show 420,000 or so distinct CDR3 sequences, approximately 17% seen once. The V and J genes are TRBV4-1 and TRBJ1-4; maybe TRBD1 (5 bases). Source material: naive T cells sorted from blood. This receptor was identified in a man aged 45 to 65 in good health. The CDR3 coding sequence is TGCGCCAGCAGCCAAAGTCCACAGGCTAATGAAAAACTGTTTTTT. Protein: CASSQSPQANEKLFF.